This TCR beta chain is from a study of neurological immune-mediated disorders. This clonotype showed up many times. TCRdb reprocessed the 5' RACE reads via MiXCR and lists one record per CDR3 protein. The data show 25,000 to 30,000 distinct CDR3 sequences, with approximately 6.6% seen just once and 9% held by the top ten. The V gene's germline CDR1 is DFQATT and CDR2 SNEGSKA (reference sequence). This CDR3 is 16 amino acids long. V was pared by 3 bases and J by 1 base, with 10 bases of the junction left unmatched. The source of this sequence is a woman aged 45-60 years in good health. The chain carries TRBV20-1 and TRBJ2-7; 9 positions agree with TRBD1. Material for sequencing was PBMCs. CDR3 region: CSASDPGTGKSYEQYF. DNA for the CDR3: TGCAGTGCTAGTGATCCCGGGACAGGGAAATCCTACGAGCAGTACTTC.